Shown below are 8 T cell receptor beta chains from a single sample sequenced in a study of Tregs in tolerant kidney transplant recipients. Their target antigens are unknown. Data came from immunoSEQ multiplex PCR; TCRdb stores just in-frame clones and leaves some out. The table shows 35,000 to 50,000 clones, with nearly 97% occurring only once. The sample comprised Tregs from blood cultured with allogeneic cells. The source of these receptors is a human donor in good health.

CDR3 sequence: CASSPAWDGELFF. For the CDR3, the DNA is TGCGCCAGCAGCCCGGCCTGGGACGGGGAGCTGTTTTTT. V and J are TRBV5-1 and TRBJ2-2, with no clear D. Germline-derived CDR1 and CDR2 are SGHRS and YFSETQ. The CDR3 length is 13 residues. With 4 bases removed from V and 7 bases from J, the gap between germline ends came to 11 bases.

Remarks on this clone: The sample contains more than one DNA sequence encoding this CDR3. The CDR3 DNA reads TGTGCCAGCAGCTTAGCGCTCGGTCGGGGGGGTACCTACGAGCAGTACTTC. Translation: CASSLALGRGGTYEQYF. The V gene is TRBV7-9, the J gene TRBJ2-7, with 8 bases lining up with TRBD2. The CDR3 sequence is 17 residues long. V lost 0 bases, J lost 2 bases, and 9 bases stayed unmatched. The V gene's germline CDR1 is SEHNR and CDR2 FQNEAQ (reference sequence).

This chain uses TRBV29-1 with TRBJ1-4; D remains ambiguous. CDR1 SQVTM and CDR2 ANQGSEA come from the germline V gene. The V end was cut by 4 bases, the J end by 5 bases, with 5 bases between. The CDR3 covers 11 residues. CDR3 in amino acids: CSVGWNEKLFF. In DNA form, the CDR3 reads TGCAGCGTTGGGTGGAATGAAAAACTGTTTTTT.

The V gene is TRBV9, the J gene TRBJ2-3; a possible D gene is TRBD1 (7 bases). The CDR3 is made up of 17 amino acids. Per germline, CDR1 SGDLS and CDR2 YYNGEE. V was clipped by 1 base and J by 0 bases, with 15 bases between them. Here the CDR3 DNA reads TGTGCCAGCAGCGTATCTGCGGGACAGCATAGCACAGATACGCAGTATTTT. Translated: CASSVSAGQHSTDTQYF.

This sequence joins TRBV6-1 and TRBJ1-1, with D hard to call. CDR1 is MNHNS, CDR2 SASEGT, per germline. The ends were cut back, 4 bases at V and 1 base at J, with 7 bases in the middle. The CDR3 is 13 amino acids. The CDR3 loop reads CASSVGWNTEAFF. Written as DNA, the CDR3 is TGTGCCAGCAGTGTCGGGTGGAACACTGAAGCTTTCTTT.

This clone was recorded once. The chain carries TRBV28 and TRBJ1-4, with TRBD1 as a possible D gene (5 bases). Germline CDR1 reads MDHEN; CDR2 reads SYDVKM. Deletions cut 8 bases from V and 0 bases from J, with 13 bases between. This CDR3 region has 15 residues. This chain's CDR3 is CASFSRGTTNEKLFF. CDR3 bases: TGTGCCAGCTTCTCCCGGGGGACAACTAATGAAAAACTGTTTTTT.

The CDR3 nucleotides are TGTGCCAGCAGCTTATACAGGGAAGATACGCAGTATTTT. This sequence encodes CASSLYREDTQYF. The rearrangement links TRBV11-3 to TRBJ2-3; a possible D gene is TRBD1 (6 bases). V was cut by 2 bases and J by 5 bases, with 8 bases left in between. CDR3 length equals 13 residues. Germline V gene sequence: CDR1 SGHNT, CDR2 YENEEA.

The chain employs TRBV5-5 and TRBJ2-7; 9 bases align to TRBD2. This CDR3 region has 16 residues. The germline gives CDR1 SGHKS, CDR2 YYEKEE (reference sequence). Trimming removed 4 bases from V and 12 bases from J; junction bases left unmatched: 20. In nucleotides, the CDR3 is TGTGCCAGCAGCCCCGGCGGGGGGGTACCTCCTCTATCTTGGTACTTC. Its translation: CASSPGGGVPPLSWYF.